The rows below give T cell receptor beta chains drawn from one sample of a study of shared clonotypes between healthy human individuals. Produced via immunoSEQ multiplex PCR; TCRdb's table is partial and in-frame only. The data hold a few million clones, with approximately 94% observed a single time. Sequencing was done on a sample of naive CD4+ T cells sorted from blood. Receptor source: a man between 18 and 35 years old in good health. The CDR3 runs from the conserved cysteine through the conserved F or W. A D gene is named only where the DNA matches it firmly. Clone size is shown for a subset of rows, as once, few, many or a class of expanded clone.

TRBV5-4	TRBJ1-1	.	.	TGTGCCAGCAGCTTCATTGACAGTGCCAACACTGAAGCTTTCTTT	CASSFIDSANTEAFF
TRBV6-5	TRBJ1-5	.	.	TGTGCCAGCTCCCCGGAGGGGCGCGGCAATCAGCCCCAGCATTTT	CASSPEGRGNQPQHF
TRBV5-1	TRBJ1-6	TRBD1	.	TGCGCCAGCAGCTTGGTGGGACAGACTAATTCACCCCTCCACTTT	CASSLVGQTNSPLHF
TRBV19	TRBJ2-6	.	.	TGTGCCAGCAGGGTCTCCGGGGCCAACGTCCTGACTTTC	CASRVSGANVLTF
TRBV9	TRBJ1-4	.	.	TGTGCCAGCAGCGTAGCGGGACATTCCACTAATGAAAAACTGTTTTTT	CASSVAGHSTNEKLFF
TRBV30	TRBJ1-5	.	.	TGTGCCTGGAGTCGAATGGGGGGAGGTCAGCCCCAGCATTTT	CAWSRMGGGQPQHF
TRBV5-3	TRBJ2-2	.	.	TGTGCCAGAAGCCAGCAGACCGGGGAGCTGTTTTTT	CARSQQTGELFF
TRBV30	TRBJ1-5	.	.	TGTGCCGGAGGTTTTTCGGGGGATCAGCCCCAGCATTTT	CAGGFSGDQPQHF
TRBV2	TRBJ1-1	TRBD1	.	TGTGCCAGCAGGGGACAGGGGACGATGAACACTGAAGCTTTCTTT	CASRGQGTMNTEAFF
TRBV5-6	TRBJ2-5	TRBD1	.	TGTGCCAGCAGCGCCTCCGGGACAGGGATACAAGAGACCCAGTACTTC	CASSASGTGIQETQYF
TRBV2	TRBJ2-3	.	.	TGTGCCAGCAGTGAAACATGGGATGGGTTGACAGATACGCAGTATTTT	CASSETWDGLTDTQYF
TRBV6-5	TRBJ1-1	.	.	TGTGCCAGCAGCTCCCCCCAAGCCCAAGGAGCTTTCTTT	CASSSPQAQGAFF
TRBV2	TRBJ2-2	.	.	TGTGCCAGCAGTGTTTTGGGGACCGGGGAGCTGTTTTTT	CASSVLGTGELFF
TRBV9	TRBJ2-2	.	once	TGTGCCAGCAGCGTAGAAAGGGGGAGGGCTTGGAACACCGGGGAGCTGTTTTTT	CASSVERGRAWNTGELFF
TRBV6-5	TRBJ1-6	TRBD1	.	TGTGCCAGCACCGGGACAGGGGGCTCACCCCTCCACTTT	CASTGTGGSPLHF
TRBV4-1	TRBJ2-7	TRBD2	.	TGCGCCAGCAGCCAAGTACCGGCGGGGGGCGAGCAGTACTTC	CASSQVPAGGEQYF